These T cell receptor beta chains were read from a single sample in a study of memory CD4+ T cells and cytomegalovirus serostatus. Libraries were prepared by immunoSEQ multiplex PCR; TCRdb keeps only in-frame clonotypes and omits some of them. The repertoire has more than 45,000 clones, around 80% of them found once; the top ten carry 0.7% to 0.8%. Material for sequencing was memory CD4+ T cells from blood. The receptors here all came from an adult in good health and CMV-seronegative. Each CDR3 is given with its conserved first and last residue. D genes are given only for firm matches. Clone size appears in some rows only: once, few, many, or a class for an expanded clone.

D,size,V,J,CDR3,DNA
TRBD1,once,TRBV7-2,TRBJ1-5,CASSLEDRRFNRKPQHF,TGTGCCAGCAGCTTAGAGGACAGGCGATTTAATCGGAAGCCCCAGCATTTT
TRBD1,-,TRBV19,TRBJ2-2,CASAEGARTGELFF,TGTGCCAGTGCTGAGGGGGCCCGAACCGGGGAGCTGTTTTTT
-,-,TRBV19,TRBJ2-1,CARDRPSGYNEQFF,TGTGCCAGAGATAGGCCCTCGGGCTACAATGAGCAGTTCTTC
TRBD1,-,TRBV2,TRBJ1-6,CASRRQGADSPLHF,TGTGCCAGCCGTAGACAGGGGGCGGATTCACCCCTCCACTTT
TRBD1,-,TRBV18,TRBJ2-2,CASFSGTGPTGELFF,TGTGCCAGCTTCTCCGGGACAGGGCCGACCGGGGAGCTGTTTTTT
-,-,TRBV27,TRBJ2-7,CASSLNVQGFYEQYF,TGTGCCAGCAGTTTAAACGTACAGGGTTTCTACGAGCAGTACTTC
-,-,TRBV1,TRBJ1-2,CTSSRNRGLDGYTF,TGCACCAGCAGCCGAAACAGGGGTTTAGATGGCTACACCTTC
TRBD1,-,TRBV25-1,TRBJ2-2,CASSDQGQGAGELFF,TGTGCCAGCAGTGATCAGGGACAGGGGGCCGGGGAGCTGTTTTTT
-,-,TRBV6-5,TRBJ1-4,CASTTVLAEKLFF,TGTGCCAGCACCACGGTCTTGGCTGAAAAACTGTTTTTT
-,-,TRBV9,TRBJ2-3,CASSVGLVSTDTQYF,TGTGCCAGCAGCGTAGGACTAGTTAGTACAGATACGCAGTATTTT
-,-,TRBV6-5,TRBJ1-1,CASLTPRRKNTEAFF,TGTGCCAGCCTTACACCCCGACGCAAGAACACTGAAGCTTTCTTT
-,-,TRBV27,TRBJ1-2,CASSNRGLGYTF,TGTGCCAGCTCAAATCGGGGCCTTGGCTACACCTTC
-,-,TRBV7-2,TRBJ1-2,CASSSRQATWGYTF,TGTGCCAGCAGCTCAAGACAGGCTACCTGGGGCTACACCTTC
TRBD1,-,TRBV15,TRBJ1-5,CATRATGKEPQHF,TGTGCCACCCGGGCGACAGGGAAGGAGCCCCAGCATTTT
TRBD2,-,TRBV2,TRBJ2-7,CASSGGVTQYF,TGTGCCAGCAGCGGGGGGGTCACGCAGTACTTC
TRBD2,-,TRBV6-6,TRBJ2-7,CASSLQSGRSTYEQYF,TGTGCCAGCAGCCTTCAAAGCGGGAGGTCGACCTACGAGCAGTACTTC
TRBD2,once,TRBV5-1,TRBJ2-1,CASSPPGLIDNEQFF,TGCGCCAGCAGTCCACCGGGACTAATCGACAATGAGCAGTTCTTC
TRBD1,once,TRBV19,TRBJ2-7,CASSPRDRYAPEQYF,TGTGCCAGTAGCCCCCGGGACAGGTACGCTCCCGAGCAGTACTTC
-,few,TRBV7-9,TRBJ2-2,CASSPEGRTGELFF,TGTGCCAGCAGCCCGGAGGGGCGGACCGGGGAGCTGTTTTTT
-,once,TRBV5-8,TRBJ1-4,CASSLDTGATNEKLFF,TGTGCCAGCAGCTTAGACACAGGAGCAACTAATGAAAAACTGTTTTTT
TRBD1,-,TRBV18,TRBJ2-5,CASSPRQGAPETQYF,TGTGCCAGCTCTCCTAGACAGGGGGCGCCGGAGACCCAGTACTTC
TRBD1,few,TRBV18,TRBJ1-4,CASSPPFGQGAATNEKLFF,TGTGCCAGCTCACCTCCCTTTGGACAGGGGGCCGCAACTAATGAAAAACTGTTTTTT
TRBD2,-,TRBV2,TRBJ2-4,CASSEGTSGRAAKNIQYF,TGTGCCAGCAGTGAAGGGACTAGCGGGAGGGCGGCCAAAAACATTCAGTACTTC
TRBD2,once,TRBV5-1,TRBJ2-1,CASSFGGGRNEQFF,TGCGCCAGCAGCTTTGGGGGAGGGAGGAATGAGCAGTTCTTC
-,-,TRBV29-1,TRBJ2-1,CSGHGNEQFF,TGCAGCGGACATGGGAATGAGCAGTTCTTC
-,-,TRBV5-1,TRBJ2-3,CASSLLGGPQDTQYF,TGCGCCAGCAGCTTGCTTGGCGGGCCACAGGATACGCAGTATTTT
TRBD1,-,TRBV15,TRBJ2-5,CATSINRGAETQYF,TGTGCCACCAGCATAAACAGGGGGGCGGAGACCCAGTACTTC
-,once,TRBV6-5,TRBJ2-4,CASSRGGLAKNIQYF,TGTGCCAGCAGTCGAGGGGGACTAGCCAAAAACATTCAGTACTTC
TRBD2,-,TRBV5-4,TRBJ2-3,CASSSSGRSSDTQYF,TGTGCCAGCAGCTCAAGCGGGAGGTCGTCAGATACGCAGTATTTT
-,-,TRBV5-6,TRBJ1-2,CASSWRSTGTSNYGYTF,TGTGCCAGCAGCTGGAGGTCTACAGGGACTAGTAACTATGGCTACACCTTC
-,-,TRBV4-2,TRBJ2-6,CASSQTIGGFSSGANVLTF,TGTGCCAGCAGCCAAACGATTGGGGGTTTTAGCTCTGGGGCCAACGTCCTGACTTTC
-,few,TRBV4-1,TRBJ1-2,CASSQVEGVLSGYTF,TGCGCCAGCAGCCAAGTTGAAGGAGTCTTAAGTGGCTACACCTTC
-,-,TRBV5-1,TRBJ2-5,CASSPGDPLQETQYF,TGCGCCAGCAGCCCTGGGGACCCCCTCCAAGAGACCCAGTACTTC